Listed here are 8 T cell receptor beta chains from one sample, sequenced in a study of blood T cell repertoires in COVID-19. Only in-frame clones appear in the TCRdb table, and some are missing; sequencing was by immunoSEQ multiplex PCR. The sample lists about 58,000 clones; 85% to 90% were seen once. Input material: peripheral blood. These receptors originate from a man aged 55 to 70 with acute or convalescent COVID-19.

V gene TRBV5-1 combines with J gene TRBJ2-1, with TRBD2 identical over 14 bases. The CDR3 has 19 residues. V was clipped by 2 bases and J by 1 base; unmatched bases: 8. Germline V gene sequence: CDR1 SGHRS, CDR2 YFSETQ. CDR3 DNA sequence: TGCGCCAGCAGCTTACAGGGGACTAGCGGGAGTATATCCTACAATGAGCAGTTCTTC. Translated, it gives CASSLQGTSGSISYNEQFF.

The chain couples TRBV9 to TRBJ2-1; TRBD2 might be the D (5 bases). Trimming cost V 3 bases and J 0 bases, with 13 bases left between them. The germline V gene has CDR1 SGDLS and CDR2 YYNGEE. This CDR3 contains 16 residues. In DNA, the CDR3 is TGTGCCAGCAGCGCGACCGGGGATAGCTCCTACAATGAGCAGTTCTTC. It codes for CASSATGDSSYNEQFF.

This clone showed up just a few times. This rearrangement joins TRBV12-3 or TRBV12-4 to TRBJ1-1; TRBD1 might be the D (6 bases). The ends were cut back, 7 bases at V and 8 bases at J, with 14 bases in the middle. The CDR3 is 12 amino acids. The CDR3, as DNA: TGTGCCAGCACTCGCGGGGGGCTGGAAGCTTTCTTT. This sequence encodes CASTRGGLEAFF.

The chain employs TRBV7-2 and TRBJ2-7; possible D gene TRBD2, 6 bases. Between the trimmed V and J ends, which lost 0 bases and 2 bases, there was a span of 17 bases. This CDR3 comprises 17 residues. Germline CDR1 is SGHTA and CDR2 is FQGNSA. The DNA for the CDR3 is TGTGCCAGCAGCTTAGCCACGCTGGAGGGGTTCCCCTACGAGCAGTACTTC. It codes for CASSLATLEGFPYEQYF.

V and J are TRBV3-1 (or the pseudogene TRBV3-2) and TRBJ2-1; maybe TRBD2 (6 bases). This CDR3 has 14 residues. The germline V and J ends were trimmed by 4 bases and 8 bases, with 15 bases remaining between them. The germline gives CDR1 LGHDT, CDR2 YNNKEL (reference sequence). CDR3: CASSPGTALYEQFF. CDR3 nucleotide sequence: TGTGCCAGCAGCCCCGGGACTGCATTGTATGAGCAGTTCTTC.

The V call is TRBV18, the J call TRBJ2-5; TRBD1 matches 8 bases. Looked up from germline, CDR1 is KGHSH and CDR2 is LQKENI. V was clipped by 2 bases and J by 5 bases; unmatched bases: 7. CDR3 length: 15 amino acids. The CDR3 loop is CASSPGQGAEETQYF. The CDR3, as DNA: TGTGCCAGCTCACCAGGGCAGGGGGCGGAGGAGACCCAGTACTTC. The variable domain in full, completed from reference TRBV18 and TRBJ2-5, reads NAGVMQNPRHLVRRRGQEARLRCSPMKGHSHVYWYRQLPEEGLKFMVYLQKENIIDESGMPKERFSAEFPKEGPSILRIQQVVRGDSAAYFCASSPGQGAEETQYFGPGTRLLVL.

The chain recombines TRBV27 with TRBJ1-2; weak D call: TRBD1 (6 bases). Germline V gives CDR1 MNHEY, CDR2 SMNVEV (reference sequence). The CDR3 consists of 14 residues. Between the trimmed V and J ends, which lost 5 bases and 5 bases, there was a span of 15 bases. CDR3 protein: CASSMAGAIYGYTF. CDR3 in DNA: TGTGCCAGCAGTATGGCAGGGGCTATTTATGGCTACACCTTC.

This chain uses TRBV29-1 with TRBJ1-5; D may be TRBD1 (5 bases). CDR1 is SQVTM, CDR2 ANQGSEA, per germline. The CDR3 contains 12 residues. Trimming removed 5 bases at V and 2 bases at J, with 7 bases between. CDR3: CSVIQGNQPQHF. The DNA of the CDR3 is TGCAGCGTTATACAGGGCAATCAGCCCCAGCATTTT.